This entry is about one TCR beta chain. This same CDR3 is encoded by further DNA sequences in the sample. The sample comes from a study of shared clonotypes between healthy human individuals. Looking at the study overall: The people who gave samples were a couple of women and a few men aged 18 to 49.

Authors' methods: Filtering differed because ImmunoSEQ produced junction-only sequences that carried no quality scores. TCRdb's table, derived via immunoSEQ multiplex PCR, lists solely in-frame clones and lacks some. The V and J calls and clone size were taken over from that table, and D and trimming were inferred from the DNA. The sample includes fewer than 650,000 clones, about 80% of them seen just once. Genomic DNA for unsorted samples, which was extracted with the QIAamp DNA Blood Mini kit, came from 85 million to 90 million PBMCs. This receptor was identified in a woman aged 40 to 50 in good health. Some clones in this sample may be carry-over from other donors' samples. Sequencing was done on a sample of PBMCs.

In nucleotides, the CDR3 is TGTGCCAGCAGTACCCCTGGTGGGACAGATACGCAGTATTTT. Translated: CASSTPGGTDTQYF. J is TRBJ2-3 and V is TRBV28, with D unresolved. The ends were cut back, 5 bases at V and 3 bases at J, with 12 bases in the middle. Germline V gene data show CDR1 as MDHEN and CDR2 as SYDVKM. The CDR3 has 14 amino acids.